This paragraph covers one T cell receptor beta chain sequence. Its antigen remains unidentified. Study-wide results and limits: Greatest tumor Treg TCR overlap was with tumor naive CD4+ cells. Tumor memory CD4+ T cell TCR gene usage clustered with blood and lymph node memory CD4+ cells and lymph node naive CD4+ cells.

Full-length variable regions came from constant-region reverse primers plus semi-nested Nested Universal Primer A PCR. TCRdb called the 5' RACE reads again in MiXCR, with one record for every CDR3 protein. Among some 30,000 distinct CDR3 sequences listed, 26% were seen once. Naive CD4+ cells had CD25+ Tregs removed. This CDR3 region has 13 residues. V lost 6 bases to trimming and J lost 0 bases, with 9 bases between them. CDR1 is MNHEY, CDR2 SMNVEV, per germline (reference sequence). The specimen sequenced was naive CD4+ T cells sorted from a lymph node. This sample's subset: naive CD4+ T cells, CD4+CD45RA+CD25-. The chain recombines TRBV27 with TRBJ2-7; no definite D call. The receptor was derived from a female donor with breast cancer. CDR3 amino acids: CASSRAYSYEQYF. The CDR3 region has the DNA TGTGCCAGCAGCCGGGCGTACTCCTACGAGCAGTACTTC.